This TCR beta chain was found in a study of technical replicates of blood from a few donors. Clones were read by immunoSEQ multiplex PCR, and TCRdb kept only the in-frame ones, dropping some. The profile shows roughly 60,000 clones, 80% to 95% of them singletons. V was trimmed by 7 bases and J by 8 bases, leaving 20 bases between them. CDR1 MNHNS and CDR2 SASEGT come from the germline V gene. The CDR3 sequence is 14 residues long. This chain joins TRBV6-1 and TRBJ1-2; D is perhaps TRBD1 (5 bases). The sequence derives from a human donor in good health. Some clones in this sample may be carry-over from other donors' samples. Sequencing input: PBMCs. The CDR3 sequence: CASTLQGHIGGYTF. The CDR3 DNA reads TGTGCCAGCACGTTGCAGGGCCATATAGGGGGCTACACCTTC.